One and the same sample provided the 2 T cell receptor beta chains below, sequenced in a study of blood T cell repertoires in COVID-19. The protocol was immunoSEQ multiplex PCR, while the TCRdb copy is restricted to in-frame clones and leaves out a portion. The sample lists approximately 160,000 clones, 80% to 85% seen once, with roughly 14% in the top ten. Sequencing was done on a sample of peripheral blood. These receptors were obtained from a young man with active or convalescent COVID-19.

The rearrangement joins TRBV2 to TRBJ2-7; 8 nucleotides align to TRBD2. Germline CDR1 and CDR2: SNHLY and FYNNEI. This CDR3 comprises 14 residues. With 2 bases clipped from V and 4 bases from J, the junction kept 4 bases outside the gene matches. The CDR3 nucleotides are TGTGCCAGCAGTGAACAGCGGGAGACGTACGAGCAGTACTTC. This gives the protein CASSEQRETYEQYF.

This clone was found once. The V call is TRBV1, the J call TRBJ1-1; the D call of TRBD1 is as the table states it, not checked on the DNA. TRBV1 is noted as a pseudogene. This CDR3 is built from 15 residues. This CDR3 is CTSSQAGQGRGEAFF. The CDR3 DNA reads as TGCACCAGCAGCCAAGCTGGACAGGGCAGGGGTGAAGCTTTCTTT.